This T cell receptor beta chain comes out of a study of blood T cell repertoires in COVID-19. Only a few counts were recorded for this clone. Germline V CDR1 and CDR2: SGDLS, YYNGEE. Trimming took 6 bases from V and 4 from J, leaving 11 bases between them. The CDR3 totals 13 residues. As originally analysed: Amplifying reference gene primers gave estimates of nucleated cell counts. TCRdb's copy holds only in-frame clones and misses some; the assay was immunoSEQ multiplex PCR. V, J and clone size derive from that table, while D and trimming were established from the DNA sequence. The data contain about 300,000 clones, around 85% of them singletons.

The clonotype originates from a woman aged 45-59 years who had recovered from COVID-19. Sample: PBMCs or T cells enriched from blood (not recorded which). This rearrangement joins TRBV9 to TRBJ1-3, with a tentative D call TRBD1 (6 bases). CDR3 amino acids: CASTGEWGNTIYF. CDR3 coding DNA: TGTGCCAGCACAGGGGAGTGGGGAAACACCATATATTTT.